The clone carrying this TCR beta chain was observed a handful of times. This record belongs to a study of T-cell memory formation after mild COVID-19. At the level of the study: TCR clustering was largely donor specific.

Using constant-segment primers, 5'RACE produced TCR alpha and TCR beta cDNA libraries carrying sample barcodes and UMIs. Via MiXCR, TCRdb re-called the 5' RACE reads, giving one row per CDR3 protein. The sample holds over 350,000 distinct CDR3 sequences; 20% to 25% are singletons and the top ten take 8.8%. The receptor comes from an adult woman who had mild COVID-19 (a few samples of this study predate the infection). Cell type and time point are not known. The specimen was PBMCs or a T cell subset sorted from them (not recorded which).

CDR3 residues: CASRPSSGGEYGYTF. CDR3 in DNA: TGTGCCAGCAGGCCCTCCTCTGGGGGGGAGTATGGCTACACCTTC. The gene calls are TRBV12-3 or TRBV12-4 and TRBJ1-2, with D possibly being TRBD1 (5 bases). This CDR3 is built from 15 residues. V was cut by 6 bases and J by 5 bases, with 19 bases left in between.